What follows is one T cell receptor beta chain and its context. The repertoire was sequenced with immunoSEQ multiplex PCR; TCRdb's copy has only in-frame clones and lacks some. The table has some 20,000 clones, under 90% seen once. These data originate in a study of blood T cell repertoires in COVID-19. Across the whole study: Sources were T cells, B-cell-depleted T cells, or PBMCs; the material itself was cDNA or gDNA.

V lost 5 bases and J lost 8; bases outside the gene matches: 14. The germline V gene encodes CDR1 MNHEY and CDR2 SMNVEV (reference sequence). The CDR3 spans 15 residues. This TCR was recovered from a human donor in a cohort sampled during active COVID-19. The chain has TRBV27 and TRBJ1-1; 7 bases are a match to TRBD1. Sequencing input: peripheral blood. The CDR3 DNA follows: TGTGCCAGCAGTACTTTTAGGACAGGTGGAACGGAAGCTTTCTTT. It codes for CASSTFRTGGTEAFF.